This paragraph reports one T cell receptor beta chain. Its antigen is as yet unknown. The sample belongs to a study of blood T cells in healthy people across ages. It was with a sample-barcoded 5' primer and a J-beta primer mix that a second PCR of about 6 to 12 cycles was run. Every single cDNA molecule received a tag from a template-switch adaptor with 12 random nucleotides. TCRdb independently ran MiXCR on the 5' RACE reads; one entry per CDR3 protein. Of 580,000 or so distinct CDR3 sequences listed, roughly 48% are singletons. General study findings and limits: CMV infection status of these donors was not known.

Whenever a sample was processed, at least 6 million PBMCs were isolated. Per sample, at least 6 micrograms of total RNA were extracted. The receptor was derived from a man at least 80 years old in good health. Source material: blood.

CDR3 coding DNA: TGTGCCAGCAGCCAAACGACAGGGGGGAATAATCAGCCCCAGCATTTT. It translates to CASSQTTGGNNQPQHF. The chain carries TRBV6-2 or TRBV6-3 and TRBJ1-5; 9 nucleotides line up with TRBD1. The V gene end was trimmed by 6 bases and the J gene end by 4 bases; junction bases not matched to a gene: 10. Germline CDR1 and CDR2: MNHEY and SVGEGT. There are 16 residues in the CDR3.